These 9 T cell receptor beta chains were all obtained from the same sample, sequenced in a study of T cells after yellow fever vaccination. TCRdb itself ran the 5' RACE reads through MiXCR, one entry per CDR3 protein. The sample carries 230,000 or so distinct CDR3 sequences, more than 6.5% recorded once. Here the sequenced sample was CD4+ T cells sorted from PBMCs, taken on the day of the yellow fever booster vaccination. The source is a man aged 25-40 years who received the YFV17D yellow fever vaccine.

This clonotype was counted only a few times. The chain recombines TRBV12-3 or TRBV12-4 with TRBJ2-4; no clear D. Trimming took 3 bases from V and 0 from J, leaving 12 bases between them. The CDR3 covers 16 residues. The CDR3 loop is CASSFRAGRAKNIQYF. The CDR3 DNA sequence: TGTGCCAGCAGTTTTAGGGCAGGCCGAGCCAAAAACATTCAGTACTTC.

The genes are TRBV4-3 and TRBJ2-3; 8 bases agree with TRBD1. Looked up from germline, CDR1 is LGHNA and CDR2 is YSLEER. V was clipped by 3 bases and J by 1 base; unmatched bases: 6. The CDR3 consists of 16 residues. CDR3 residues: CASSHGQGGRTDTQYF. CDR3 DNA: TGCGCCAGCAGCCACGGACAGGGCGGCCGCACAGATACGCAGTATTTT.

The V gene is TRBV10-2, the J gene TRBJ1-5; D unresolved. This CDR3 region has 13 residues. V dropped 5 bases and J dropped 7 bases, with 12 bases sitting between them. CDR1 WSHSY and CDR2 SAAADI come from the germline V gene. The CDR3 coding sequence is TGCGCCAGCAGTTTCCAGATCGGGCAGCCCCAGCATTTT. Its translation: CASSFQIGQPQHF.

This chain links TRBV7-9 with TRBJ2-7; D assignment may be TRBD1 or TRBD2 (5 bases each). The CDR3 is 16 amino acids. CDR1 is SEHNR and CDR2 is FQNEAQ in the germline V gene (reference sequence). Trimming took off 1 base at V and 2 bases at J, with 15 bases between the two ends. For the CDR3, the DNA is TGTGCCAGCAGCTTAGAGCCGGGGCCTCGCCCCTACGAGCAGTACTTC. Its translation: CASSLEPGPRPYEQYF.

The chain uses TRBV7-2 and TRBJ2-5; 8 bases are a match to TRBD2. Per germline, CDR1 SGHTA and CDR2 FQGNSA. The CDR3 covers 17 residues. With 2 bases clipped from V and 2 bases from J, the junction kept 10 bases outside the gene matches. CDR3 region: CASSLWLTGTSQETQYF. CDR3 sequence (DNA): TGTGCCAGCAGCTTATGGTTGACGGGGACTAGTCAAGAGACCCAGTACTTC.

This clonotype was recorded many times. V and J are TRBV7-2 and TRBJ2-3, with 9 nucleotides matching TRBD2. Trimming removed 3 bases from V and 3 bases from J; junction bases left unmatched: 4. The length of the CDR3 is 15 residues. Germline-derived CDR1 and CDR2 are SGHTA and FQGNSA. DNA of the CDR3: TGTGCCAGCAGCTTCGCGACTAGCGGAACAGATACGCAGTATTTT. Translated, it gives CASSFATSGTDTQYF.

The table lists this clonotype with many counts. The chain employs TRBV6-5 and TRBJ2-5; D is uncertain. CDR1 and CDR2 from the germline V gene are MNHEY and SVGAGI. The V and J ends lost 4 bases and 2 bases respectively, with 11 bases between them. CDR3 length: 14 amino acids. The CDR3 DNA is TGTGCCAGCAGTTGGAATCAGAAACAAGAGACCCAGTACTTC. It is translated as CASSWNQKQETQYF.

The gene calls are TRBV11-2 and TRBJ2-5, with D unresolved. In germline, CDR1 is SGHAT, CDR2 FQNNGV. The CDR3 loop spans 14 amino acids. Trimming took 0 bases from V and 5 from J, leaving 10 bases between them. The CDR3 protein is CASSLESGLETQYF. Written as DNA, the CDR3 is TGTGCCAGCAGCTTAGAGTCGGGTCTCGAGACCCAGTACTTC.

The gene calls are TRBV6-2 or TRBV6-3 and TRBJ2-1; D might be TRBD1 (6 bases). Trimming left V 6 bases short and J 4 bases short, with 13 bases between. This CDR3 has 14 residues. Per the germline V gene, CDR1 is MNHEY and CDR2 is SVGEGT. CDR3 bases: TGTGCCAGCAGCCGCTTGGGGGCATACAATGAGCAGTTCTTC. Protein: CASSRLGAYNEQFF.